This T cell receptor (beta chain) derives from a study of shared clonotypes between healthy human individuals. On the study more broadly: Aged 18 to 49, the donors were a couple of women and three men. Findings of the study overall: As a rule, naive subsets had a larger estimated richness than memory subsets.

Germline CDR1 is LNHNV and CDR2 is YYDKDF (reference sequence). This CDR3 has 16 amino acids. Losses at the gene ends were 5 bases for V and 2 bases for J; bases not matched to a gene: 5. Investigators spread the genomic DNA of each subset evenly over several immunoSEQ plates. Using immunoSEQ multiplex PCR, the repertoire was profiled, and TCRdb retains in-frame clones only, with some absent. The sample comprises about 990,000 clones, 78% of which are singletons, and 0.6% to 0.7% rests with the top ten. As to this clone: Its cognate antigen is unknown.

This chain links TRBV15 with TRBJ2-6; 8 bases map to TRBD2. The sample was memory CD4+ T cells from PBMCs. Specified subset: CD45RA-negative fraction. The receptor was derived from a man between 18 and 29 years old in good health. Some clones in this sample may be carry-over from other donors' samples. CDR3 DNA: TGTGCCACCAGCGGGGGAGCGGGAGCTGGGGCCAACGTCCTGACTTTC. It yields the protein CATSGGAGAGANVLTF.